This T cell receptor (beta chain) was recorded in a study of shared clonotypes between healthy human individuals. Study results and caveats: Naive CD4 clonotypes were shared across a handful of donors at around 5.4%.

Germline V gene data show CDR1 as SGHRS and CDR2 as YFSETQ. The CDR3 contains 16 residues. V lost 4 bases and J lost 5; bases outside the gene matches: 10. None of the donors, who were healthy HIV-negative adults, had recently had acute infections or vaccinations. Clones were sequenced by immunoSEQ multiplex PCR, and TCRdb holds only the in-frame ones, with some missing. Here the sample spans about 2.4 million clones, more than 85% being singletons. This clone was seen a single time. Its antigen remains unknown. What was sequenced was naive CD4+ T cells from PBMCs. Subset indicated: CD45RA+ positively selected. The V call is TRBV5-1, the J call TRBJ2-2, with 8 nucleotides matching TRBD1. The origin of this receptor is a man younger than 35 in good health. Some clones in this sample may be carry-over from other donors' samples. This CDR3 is CASSGGQGQFTGELFF. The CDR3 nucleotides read TGCGCCAGCAGCGGCGGACAGGGACAGTTTACCGGGGAGCTGTTTTTT.